Included here is one T cell receptor beta chain sequence, with context. No antigen is known for it. These data are taken from a study of cytomegalovirus exposure and HLA in healthy donors. Study results and caveats: A later analysis appeared to link common viral pathogens to several of the most significant clusters. Within an earlier analysis, most TCR beta V segments proved productive either about 90% or about 30% of the time. The authors assumed roughly uniform sequencing depth across donors for presence/absence analyses. The likely origin of a cluster of highly shared sequence variants was a sequencing artifact.

It was with 60 Vbeta and 13 Jbeta primers that the PCR ran. The protocol was immunoSEQ multiplex PCR, while the TCRdb copy is restricted to in-frame clones and leaves out a portion. The sample shows 150,000 to 200,000 clones, under 90% of them seen only once. This CDR3 contains 16 residues. Trimming at V came to 2 bases and at J to 2 bases, leaving 8 bases not matched to a gene. Germline CDR1 is SGHTS and CDR2 is YDEGEE. Sequencing used PBMCs. The chain is built from TRBV5-8 and TRBJ2-3, with 7 bases identical to TRBD1. The TCR sequence derives from a young man in good health and CMV-seronegative. DNA for the CDR3: TGTGCCAGCAGCTTAGGAATAGGGGGCCTCACAGATACGCAGTATTTT. It specifies CASSLGIGGLTDTQYF.